This is a list of T cell receptor beta chains from one sample in a study of cytomegalovirus exposure and HLA in healthy donors. TCRdb's copy holds only in-frame clones and misses some; the assay was immunoSEQ multiplex PCR. The top ten clones hold roughly 1.2% of a sample with about 130,000 clones, around 77% of them seen once. Sequencing input: PBMCs. The receptors here all came from a man in his fifties in good health and CMV-seronegative. Both conserved end residues are part of each CDR3. Fields, in order: J gene, clone size, V gene, D gene, CDR3 DNA, CDR3 protein. D genes are given only for firm matches. Not every row has a clone size; where given, it reads once, few, many or a size class.

j_call: TRBJ2-7
clone_size: -
v_call: TRBV11-2
d_call: -
cdr3_nt: TGTGCCAGCAGCTTAGATGGGCTAGCCACCTACGAGCAGTACTTC
cdr3_aa: CASSLDGLATYEQYF

j_call: TRBJ1-5
clone_size: -
v_call: TRBV5-6
d_call: -
cdr3_nt: TGTGCCAGCAGCTTGGGGACAAATCCTTATCAGCCCCAGCATTTT
cdr3_aa: CASSLGTNPYQPQHF

j_call: TRBJ1-3
clone_size: -
v_call: TRBV7-2
d_call: -
cdr3_nt: TGTGCCAGCAGCCATGACAGGGGAAACACCATATATTTT
cdr3_aa: CASSHDRGNTIYF

j_call: TRBJ2-7
clone_size: -
v_call: TRBV9
d_call: TRBD2
cdr3_nt: TGTGCCAGCAGCGTCAGCGGGGTAGATTACGAGCAGTACTTC
cdr3_aa: CASSVSGVDYEQYF

j_call: TRBJ2-2
clone_size: few
v_call: TRBV5-4
d_call: -
cdr3_nt: TGTGCCAGCAGCTTGGACGGGAAGGGCACCGGGGAGCTGTTTTTT
cdr3_aa: CASSLDGKGTGELFF

j_call: TRBJ2-1
clone_size: -
v_call: TRBV10-3
d_call: TRBD2
cdr3_nt: TGTGCCATCAGCAGACTAGCGGGAGGGCAAGATGAGCAGTTCTTC
cdr3_aa: CAISRLAGGQDEQFF

j_call: TRBJ1-2
clone_size: -
v_call: TRBV6-6
d_call: -
cdr3_nt: TGTGCCAGCAGTTACTCTGGGAAACAGGGTAGCTATGGCTACACCTTC
cdr3_aa: CASSYSGKQGSYGYTF

j_call: TRBJ1-5
clone_size: -
v_call: TRBV6-1
d_call: -
cdr3_nt: TGTGCCAGCAGTGAACTCCTTCAGCCCCAGCATTTT
cdr3_aa: CASSELLQPQHF

j_call: TRBJ2-1
clone_size: -
v_call: TRBV9
d_call: TRBD2
cdr3_nt: TGTGCCAGCAGCGACGAAACTAGCGGAAGCTCCTACAATGAGCAGTTCTTC
cdr3_aa: CASSDETSGSSYNEQFF

j_call: TRBJ1-5
clone_size: -
v_call: TRBV6-5
d_call: -
cdr3_nt: TGTGCCAGCAGTTGGGCAGGGCCTAATCAGCCCCAGCATTTT
cdr3_aa: CASSWAGPNQPQHF

j_call: TRBJ2-1
clone_size: -
v_call: TRBV6-1
d_call: -
cdr3_nt: TGTGCCAGCAGTGAGACGACTTTGAATGAGCAGTTCTTC
cdr3_aa: CASSETTLNEQFF

j_call: TRBJ2-3
clone_size: -
v_call: TRBV6-1
d_call: TRBD2
cdr3_nt: TGTGCCAGCAGTGATCAAGCGGGAGGGCCGGATACGCAGTATTTT
cdr3_aa: CASSDQAGGPDTQYF

j_call: TRBJ2-1
clone_size: -
v_call: TRBV11-2
d_call: TRBD2
cdr3_nt: TGTGCCAGCAGCTCCTTCGCGGGAGGGAACAATGAGCAGTTCTTC
cdr3_aa: CASSSFAGGNNEQFF

j_call: TRBJ2-5
clone_size: -
v_call: TRBV10-3
d_call: -
cdr3_nt: TGTGCCATCAGTGAGCACAGGTCCCAAGAGACCCAGTACTTC
cdr3_aa: CAISEHRSQETQYF

j_call: TRBJ2-7
clone_size: -
v_call: TRBV11-1
d_call: TRBD1
cdr3_nt: TGTGCCAGCAGCTTAGAGCAGGGGGTCTACGAGCAGTACTTC
cdr3_aa: CASSLEQGVYEQYF

j_call: TRBJ2-5
clone_size: -
v_call: TRBV6-1
d_call: -
cdr3_nt: TGTGCCAGCGTGCCCAGGCCAATCGAGACCCAGTACTTC
cdr3_aa: CASVPRPIETQYF

j_call: TRBJ2-1
clone_size: -
v_call: TRBV29-1
d_call: TRBD2
cdr3_nt: TGCAGCGTGAAAACTAGCGGGGGGTACAATGAGCAGTTCTTC
cdr3_aa: CSVKTSGGYNEQFF

j_call: TRBJ2-1
clone_size: -
v_call: TRBV19
d_call: -
cdr3_nt: TGTGCCAGTAGTGGACAAGAGGCCTCCTACAATGAGCAGTTCTTC
cdr3_aa: CASSGQEASYNEQFF

j_call: TRBJ2-6
clone_size: once
v_call: TRBV10-3
d_call: -
cdr3_nt: TGTGCCATCAGTTTGAGGGGGGGGTCCGGGGCCAACGTCCTGACTTTC
cdr3_aa: CAISLRGGSGANVLTF

j_call: TRBJ2-7
clone_size: -
v_call: TRBV27
d_call: -
cdr3_nt: TGTGCCAGCAGTCCACTTTCGGACATTTCCTACGAGCAGTACTTC
cdr3_aa: CASSPLSDISYEQYF

j_call: TRBJ2-4
clone_size: -
v_call: TRBV10-3
d_call: TRBD1
cdr3_nt: TGTGCCATCAGATCATCCGGGACAGGGGAGAGCGCAGCCAAAAACATTCAGTACTTC
cdr3_aa: CAIRSSGTGESAAKNIQYF

j_call: TRBJ2-7
clone_size: -
v_call: TRBV6-5
d_call: TRBD1
cdr3_nt: TGTGCCAGCAGTTACTCGGGCAGGGGGTCCTACGAGCAGTACTTC
cdr3_aa: CASSYSGRGSYEQYF

j_call: TRBJ2-1
clone_size: once
v_call: TRBV11-2
d_call: -
cdr3_nt: TGTGCCAGCAGCTTAGGACTCGAAGATGAGCAGTTCTTC
cdr3_aa: CASSLGLEDEQFF

j_call: TRBJ2-4
clone_size: few
v_call: TRBV6-1
d_call: -
cdr3_nt: TGTGCCAGCAGTGCCCGGGACAAAGGTGCCAAAAACATTCAGTACTTC
cdr3_aa: CASSARDKGAKNIQYF

j_call: TRBJ2-5
clone_size: -
v_call: TRBV6-1
d_call: TRBD1
cdr3_nt: TGTGCCAGCAGTCTGGACAGGGAGACCCAGTACTTC
cdr3_aa: CASSLDRETQYF

j_call: TRBJ2-7
clone_size: -
v_call: TRBV21-1
d_call: -
cdr3_nt: TGTGCCAGCAGCAAAAAGACAGGGAAGCACGAGCAGTACTTC
cdr3_aa: CASSKKTGKHEQYF

j_call: TRBJ1-2
clone_size: -
v_call: TRBV5-4
d_call: -
cdr3_nt: TGTGCCAGCAGCCGTGGACAGTCAGCATCTAACTATGGCTACACCTTC
cdr3_aa: CASSRGQSASNYGYTF

j_call: TRBJ2-1
clone_size: -
v_call: TRBV4-1
d_call: -
cdr3_nt: TGCGCCAGCAGCCAAGGGATGCAGGGGTATTACAATGAGCAGTTCTTC
cdr3_aa: CASSQGMQGYYNEQFF

j_call: TRBJ1-1
clone_size: -
v_call: TRBV28
d_call: TRBD1
cdr3_nt: TGTGCCAGCAGCCAATCCTTGACAGGGGGGTACAGCACTGAAGCTTTCTTT
cdr3_aa: CASSQSLTGGYSTEAFF

j_call: TRBJ2-1
clone_size: -
v_call: TRBV19
d_call: -
cdr3_nt: TGTGCCAGTAGTTTTGGGACTGGAGCCTACAATGAGCAGTTCTTC
cdr3_aa: CASSFGTGAYNEQFF

j_call: TRBJ1-4
clone_size: few
v_call: TRBV4-2
d_call: TRBD1
cdr3_nt: TGTGCCAGCAGCGCCCAGACAGGGGGTGATGAAAAACTGTTTTTT
cdr3_aa: CASSAQTGGDEKLFF

j_call: TRBJ2-7
clone_size: -
v_call: TRBV18
d_call: -
cdr3_nt: TGTGCCAGCTCACCCCAAGGAACCGTCGGACTAACCTACGAGCAGTACTTC
cdr3_aa: CASSPQGTVGLTYEQYF

j_call: TRBJ2-5
clone_size: -
v_call: TRBV6-5
d_call: TRBD1
cdr3_nt: TGTGCCAGCAGTTCCGGACAGGGGTGGGAGACCCAGTACTTC
cdr3_aa: CASSSGQGWETQYF

j_call: TRBJ1-2
clone_size: -
v_call: TRBV18
d_call: -
cdr3_nt: TGTGCCAGCTCACCCTCCGCCTTACACACGACAACTTACTATGGCTACACCTTC
cdr3_aa: CASSPSALHTTTYYGYTF

j_call: TRBJ1-4
clone_size: -
v_call: TRBV11-2
d_call: -
cdr3_nt: TGTGCCAGCAGCTTAGGCGGAGAGGGAGCTGATGAAAAACTGTTTTTT
cdr3_aa: CASSLGGEGADEKLFF

j_call: TRBJ1-1
clone_size: -
v_call: TRBV6-6
d_call: -
cdr3_nt: TGTGCCAGCAGTTACTCGCAGGGCGACACTGAAGCTTTCTTT
cdr3_aa: CASSYSQGDTEAFF

j_call: TRBJ2-7
clone_size: -
v_call: TRBV27
d_call: TRBD2
cdr3_nt: TGTGCCAGCCGCCGGGGACTATCCTACGAGCAGTACTTC
cdr3_aa: CASRRGLSYEQYF

j_call: TRBJ1-1
clone_size: -
v_call: TRBV5-1
d_call: TRBD1
cdr3_nt: TGCGCCAGCGGCTTGGTGACAGGGGGCAGTACTGAAGCTTTCTTT
cdr3_aa: CASGLVTGGSTEAFF

j_call: TRBJ2-7
clone_size: -
v_call: TRBV6-1
d_call: TRBD1
cdr3_nt: TGTGCCAGCAGTGCCTGGACAGGGGGCTACGAGCAGTACTTC
cdr3_aa: CASSAWTGGYEQYF

j_call: TRBJ2-7
clone_size: -
v_call: TRBV5-1
d_call: TRBD1
cdr3_nt: TGCGCCAGCAGCTTTGGACAGGGGACCGAGCAGTACTTC
cdr3_aa: CASSFGQGTEQYF